Presented here are 31 T cell receptor beta chains from one specimen sequenced in a study of identical twins. TCRdb reprocessed the 5' RACE reads with MiXCR, giving one entry per CDR3 protein. The sample lists approximately 500,000 distinct CDR3 sequences, 20% to 25% seen once, with around 3% in the top ten. These same data were also listed under a study on T cells expressing NK-cell markers.

Sequenced: CD4+ T cells sorted from blood. These receptor sequences come from a young woman in good health.

There are a few counts of this clonotype. The gene calls are TRBV20-1 and TRBJ1-1; possible D gene TRBD1, 6 bases. The CDR3 totals 13 residues. Germline V gene lookup returns CDR1 DFQATT and CDR2 SNEGSKA (reference sequence). V was pared by 5 bases and J by 7 bases, with 17 bases between. CDR3 region: CSAPGRGQGEAFF. CDR3 DNA: TGCAGTGCTCCGGGGCGGGGGCAGGGTGAAGCTTTCTTT.

This sequence joins TRBV2 and TRBJ2-7; 7 bases agree with TRBD1. Germline V gives CDR1 SNHLY, CDR2 FYNNEI. Unmatched junction bases numbered 7, after V lost 5 bases and J lost 3 bases. The CDR3 spans 14 residues. The CDR3 DNA reads TGTGCCAGCAGTCAAGGGGGACAGAGCTACGAGCAGTACTTC. It specifies CASSQGGQSYEQYF. Variable domain in full (rest from reference TRBV2 and TRBJ2-7): EPEVTQTPSHQVTQMGQEVILRCVPISNHLYFYWYRQILGQKVEFLVSFYNNEISEKSEIFDDQFSVERPDGSNFTLKIRSTKLEDSAMYFCASSQGGQSYEQYFGPGTRLTVT.

This clonotype has a handful of counts. The V and J genes are TRBV6-5 and TRBJ2-4; TRBD1 matches 8 bases. The germline CDR1 and CDR2 sequences are MNHEY and SVGAGI. With V trimmed by 4 bases and J by 6 bases, 5 bases remained unmatched. This CDR3 spans 14 amino acids. CDR3 sequence: CASSSRGRGNIQYF. For the CDR3, the DNA is TGTGCCAGCAGTTCCAGGGGGCGCGGAAACATTCAGTACTTC.

The chain is built from TRBV11-2 and TRBJ2-7; tentatively, D is TRBD1 (5 bases). The length of the CDR3 is 15 residues. V was cut by 6 bases and J by 0 bases, with 15 bases left in between. Germline V gene data show CDR1 as SGHAT and CDR2 as FQNNGV. This CDR3 reads CASSFGRASSYEQYF. The CDR3, as DNA: TGTGCCAGCAGTTTCGGCAGGGCAAGCTCCTACGAGCAGTACTTC.

The chain links TRBV12-3 or TRBV12-4 to TRBJ1-1; D gene ambiguous. V lost 7 bases, J lost 6 bases, and 9 bases lay in between. This CDR3 is built from 11 residues. DNA for the CDR3: TGTGCCAGCATCTCGTACGCTGAAGCTTTCTTT. This encodes CASISYAEAFF.

The sample holds a few counts of this clonotype. V usage is TRBV18 and J usage is TRBJ2-3; possibly TRBD2 for D (6 bases). The CDR3 covers 15 residues. V lost 0 bases and J 3 bases, leaving 10 bases between the germline ends. From germline, CDR1 is KGHSH and CDR2 LQKENI. CDR3 in amino acids: CASSPPSRGTDTQYF. In nucleotides, the CDR3 is TGTGCCAGCTCACCACCTTCGCGGGGTACAGATACGCAGTATTTT.

In this sample, this clonotype turned up a few times. The chain recombines TRBV5-1 with TRBJ2-2; D is possibly TRBD2 (6 bases). V was cut by 1 base and J by 4 bases, with 20 bases left in between. The CDR3 covers 18 residues. Germline CDR1 is SGHRS and CDR2 is YFSETQ. The CDR3 DNA follows: TGCGCCAGCAGCTTGTGGGATCGGAAGACTAGTCCCACCGGGGAGCTGTTTTTT. Protein sequence: CASSLWDRKTSPTGELFF.

This clonotype was detected a few times. The V and J genes are TRBV5-1 and TRBJ1-2, with D uncertain. The CDR3 loop spans 12 amino acids. Germline CDR1 SGHRS, CDR2 YFSETQ. Trimming stripped 2 bases from V and 3 bases from J, with 5 bases between. CDR3 DNA sequence: TGCGCCAGCAGCTTCCCGCACTATGGCTACACCTTC. It yields the protein CASSFPHYGYTF. Full variable domain (rest looked up from reference TRBV5-1 and TRBJ1-2): KAGVTQTPRYLIKTRGQQVTLSCSPISGHRSVSWYQQTPGQGLQFLFEYFSETQRNKGNFPGRFSGRQFSNSRSEMNVSTLELGDSALYLCASSFPHYGYTFGSGTRLTVV.

This sequence joins TRBV6-1 and TRBJ2-7, with D possibly being TRBD2 (6 bases). CDR1 is MNHNS, CDR2 SASEGT, per germline. CDR3 length equals 16 residues. V was shortened by 6 bases and J by 0 bases, with 18 bases between the two germline ends. The DNA for the CDR3 is TGTGCCAGCAGCCCTGAGGTCCGGGAGACCTCCTACGAGCAGTACTTC. Its protein is CASSPEVRETSYEQYF.

V and J are TRBV9 and TRBJ1-2; possible D gene TRBD1, 5 bases. Germline lookup yields CDR1 SGDLS and CDR2 YYNGEE. The CDR3 sequence is 13 residues long. V was trimmed by 2 bases and J by 4 bases, leaving 9 bases between them. The CDR3 bases are TGTGCCAGCAGCGTTTTTGACAGCTATGGCTACACCTTC. Residues: CASSVFDSYGYTF.

This clonotype has just a few counts. The V call is TRBV7-2, the J call TRBJ1-2, with D maybe TRBD1 (6 bases). Trimming took 4 bases from V and 4 from J, leaving 16 bases between them. Per germline, CDR1 SGHTA and CDR2 FQGNSA. There are 15 residues in the CDR3. This chain's CDR3 is CASSSRDGGFYGYTF. CDR3 bases: TGTGCCAGCAGCTCCCGTGACGGGGGCTTCTATGGCTACACCTTC.

This clonotype has only a few counts. The chain is built from TRBV10-3 and TRBJ1-6; maybe TRBD1 (6 bases). V was pared by 4 bases and J by 13 bases, with 11 bases between. Germline lookup yields CDR1 ENHRY and CDR2 SYGVKD. CDR3 length: 12 residues. This CDR3 reads CAISASGAPLHF. The DNA of the CDR3 is TGTGCCATCAGTGCTTCGGGGGCCCCCCTCCACTTT.

This rearrangement joins TRBV19 to TRBJ1-2; D is perhaps TRBD1 (6 bases). From germline, CDR1 is LNHDA and CDR2 SQIVND (reference sequence). The V gene lost 5 bases and the J gene lost 2 bases, with 18 bases spanning the gap. CDR3 length equals 16 residues. Here the CDR3 DNA reads TGTGCCAGTAGTTTAATATGGGGGGCCGGCAACTATGGCTACACCTTC. It codes for CASSLIWGAGNYGYTF. The variable domain in full, with the rest retrieved from reference TRBV19 and TRBJ1-2, is DGGITQSPKYLFRKEGQNVTLSCEQNLNHDAMYWYRQDPGQGLRLIYYSQIVNDFQKGDIAEGYSVSREKKESFPLTVTSAQKNPTAFYLCASSLIWGAGNYGYTFGSGTRLTVV.

The J gene is TRBJ2-3, the V gene TRBV7-9; the D is unclear. The CDR3 loop spans 14 amino acids. CDR1 is SEHNR, CDR2 FQNEAQ, per germline (reference sequence). V gave up 2 bases and J gave up 0 bases, with 6 bases separating them. Written as DNA, the CDR3 is TGTGCCAGCAGCTTAACCCTTAGCACAGATACGCAGTATTTT. Translation: CASSLTLSTDTQYF.

In its sample, this clonotype was seen a few times. The rearrangement links TRBV7-9 to TRBJ2-3; 8 bases map to TRBD2. V shed 10 bases and J 0 bases; nucleotides not matched to a gene: 12. CDR1 is SEHNR and CDR2 is FQNEAQ in the germline V gene (reference sequence). The CDR3 consists of 16 residues. The DNA for the CDR3 is TGTGCCACCCGAGGCGGGGGGTACGAGAGCACAGATACGCAGTATTTT. Translated, it gives CATRGGGYESTDTQYF.

This clonotype was detected only a few times. The genes are TRBV10-3 and TRBJ2-5; TRBD1 matches at 7 bases. This CDR3 region has 14 residues. V lost 7 bases and J lost 0; bases outside the gene matches: 5. Germline CDR1 is ENHRY and CDR2 is SYGVKD. CDR3 sequence (DNA): TGTGCCATCAAGGGGGCCCTTTACCAAGAGACCCAGTACTTC. Residues: CAIKGALYQETQYF.

This chain links TRBV29-1 with TRBJ2-7; TRBD1 might be the D (5 bases). Germline CDR1 reads SQVTM; CDR2 reads ANQGSEA. Trimming stripped 4 bases from V and 3 bases from J, with 7 bases between. The CDR3 has 11 amino acids. The CDR3 sequence: CSVVGDYEQYF. The DNA for the CDR3 is TGCAGCGTTGTAGGGGACTACGAGCAGTACTTC.

The chain employs TRBV10-3 and TRBJ2-2; D gene unclear. The germline gives CDR1 ENHRY, CDR2 SYGVKD. V was pared by 6 bases and J by 4 bases, with 3 bases between. The CDR3 runs 11 residues. This CDR3 reads CAIRSTGELFF. CDR3 DNA sequence: TGTGCCATCAGAAGCACCGGGGAGCTGTTTTTT.

The chain uses TRBV5-1 and TRBJ2-3; a weak D match, TRBD2 (6 bases). Per germline, CDR1 SGHRS and CDR2 YFSETQ. This CDR3 is 15 amino acids long. Trimming stripped 4 bases from V and 6 bases from J, with 18 bases between. CDR3 DNA sequence: TGCGCCAGCAGCCTTTTAGCGGCCGGTATGGATACGCAGTATTTT. Translating gives CASSLLAAGMDTQYF.

This clonotype was counted between two and nine times. The V gene is TRBV13, the J gene TRBJ1-1; unclear D gene. The V end was cut by 5 bases, the J end by 8 bases, with 9 bases between. This CDR3 contains 11 residues. Germline V lookup: CDR1 PRHDT, CDR2 FYEKMQ (reference sequence). The CDR3 loop reads CASSPAGEAFF. The CDR3 region has the DNA TGTGCCAGCAGCCCCGCCGGCGAAGCTTTCTTT.

This clonotype turned up a few times. This sequence joins TRBV7-9 and TRBJ2-3, with TRBD2 identical over 12 bases. This CDR3 spans 15 amino acids. The ends lost 5 bases at V and 4 bases at J; junction bases unmatched: 4. Germline V gene lookup returns CDR1 SEHNR and CDR2 FQNEAQ (reference sequence). CDR3 nucleotides: TGTGCCAGCAGCGCTGGGACTAGCGGGTCAGATACGCAGTATTTT. It translates to CASSAGTSGSDTQYF.

This clonotype was found once. The V call is TRBV6-2 or TRBV6-3, the J call TRBJ1-2; D not certain. Looked up from germline, CDR1 is MNHEY and CDR2 is SVGEGT. The V end lost 6 bases, the J end lost 6 bases, and 11 bases lay between the germline ends. There are 12 residues in the CDR3. The DNA of the CDR3 is TGTGCCAGCAGATCGTCATCCCATGGCTACACCTTC. Translation gives CASRSSSHGYTF.

This rearrangement joins TRBV18 to TRBJ2-3; D uncertain. This CDR3 comprises 14 residues. Germline assignment: CDR1 KGHSH and CDR2 LQKENI. V was cut by 5 bases and J by 6 bases, with 15 bases left in between. CDR3 protein: CASSYILRGDTQYF. In DNA form, the CDR3 reads TGTGCCAGCTCATATATCCTTCGCGGCGATACGCAGTATTTT.

This clonotype was picked up a small number of times. This chain links TRBV20-1 with TRBJ2-7; maybe TRBD2 (6 bases). Trimming stripped 0 bases from V and 6 bases from J, with 12 bases between. Germline V gene lookup returns CDR1 DFQATT and CDR2 SNEGSKA (reference sequence). This CDR3 is built from 13 residues. The chain's CDR3 is CSARDSEGGEQYF. The CDR3 DNA reads as TGCAGTGCTAGAGATTCCGAGGGAGGCGAGCAGTACTTC.

The chain employs TRBV7-2 and TRBJ1-1; a possible D gene is TRBD1 (5 bases). The CDR3 extends over 12 amino acids. Germline V CDR1 and CDR2: SGHTA, FQGNSA. Trimming shortened V by 5 bases and J by 7 bases, and 11 bases separated the two germline ends. CDR3 DNA sequence: TGTGCCAGCAGCCAAGCAGGGATTGAAGCTTTCTTT. Protein sequence: CASSQAGIEAFF.

The genes are TRBV24-1 and TRBJ2-7; 8 positions match TRBD1. Trimming removed 4 bases from V and 3 bases from J; junction bases left unmatched: 7. CDR3 length: 15 amino acids. CDR1 KGHDR and CDR2 SFDVKD come from the germline V gene. The CDR3 sequence is CATSDPGTGFYEQYF. For the CDR3, the DNA is TGTGCCACCAGTGACCCCGGGACAGGCTTCTACGAGCAGTACTTC.

This clonotype was picked up a small number of times. The chain uses TRBV6-2 or TRBV6-3 and TRBJ2-1; D not resolved. CDR3 length: 12 residues. With 6 bases removed from V and 4 bases from J, the gap between germline ends came to 7 bases. The germline V gene encodes CDR1 MNHEY and CDR2 SVGEGT. CDR3 residues: CASRDGYNEQFF. The CDR3 DNA reads TGTGCCAGCAGGGACGGATACAATGAGCAGTTCTTC.

The chain employs TRBV12-5 and TRBJ2-2, with 7 nucleotides matching TRBD1. CDR1 is LGHNT and CDR2 is FRNRAP in the germline V gene. V gave up 7 bases and J gave up 3 bases; unmatched junction bases: 11. The CDR3 covers 16 residues. The CDR3 nucleotides read TGTGCTAGTGCCAACGGTAACAGGGGTTACACCGGGGAGCTGTTTTTT. This encodes CASANGNRGYTGELFF.

This clonotype was counted many times. The chain is built from TRBV11-3 and TRBJ2-1; D gene uncertain. This CDR3 has 14 residues. CDR1 SGHNT and CDR2 YENEEA come from the germline V gene. The V end lost 1 base, the J end lost 4 bases, and 8 bases lay between the germline ends. The DNA of the CDR3 is TGTGCCAGCAGCTTAGGGACCAATTACAATGAGCAGTTCTTC. Translating it yields CASSLGTNYNEQFF.

Only a few counts were recorded for this clonotype. The V call is TRBV2, the J call TRBJ2-3; 8 nucleotides match TRBD2. From germline, CDR1 is SNHLY and CDR2 FYNNEI. The CDR3 extends over 15 amino acids. After removal of 5 bases from V and 4 bases from J, the junction contained 8 bases not matched to a gene. The CDR3 nucleotides read TGTGCCAGCAGTTACAAACGGGGGGGGGCAGATACGCAGTATTTT. It translates to CASSYKRGGADTQYF. Full variable domain (remainder filled in from reference TRBV2 and TRBJ2-3): EPEVTQTPSHQVTQMGQEVILRCVPISNHLYFYWYRQILGQKVEFLVSFYNNEISEKSEIFDDQFSVERPDGSNFTLKIRSTKLEDSAMYFCASSYKRGGADTQYFGPGTRLTVL.

This clonotype was detected a few times. The chain couples TRBV4-3 to TRBJ1-5; TRBD1 matches at 11 bases. The CDR3 runs 16 residues. CDR1 is LGHNA, CDR2 YSLEER, per germline. V dropped 0 bases and J dropped 5; count of bases not matched to a gene: 3. The DNA of the CDR3 is TGCGCCAGCAGCCAAGACGGGACAGGGGGTGATCAGCCCCAGCATTTT. Residues: CASSQDGTGGDQPQHF.